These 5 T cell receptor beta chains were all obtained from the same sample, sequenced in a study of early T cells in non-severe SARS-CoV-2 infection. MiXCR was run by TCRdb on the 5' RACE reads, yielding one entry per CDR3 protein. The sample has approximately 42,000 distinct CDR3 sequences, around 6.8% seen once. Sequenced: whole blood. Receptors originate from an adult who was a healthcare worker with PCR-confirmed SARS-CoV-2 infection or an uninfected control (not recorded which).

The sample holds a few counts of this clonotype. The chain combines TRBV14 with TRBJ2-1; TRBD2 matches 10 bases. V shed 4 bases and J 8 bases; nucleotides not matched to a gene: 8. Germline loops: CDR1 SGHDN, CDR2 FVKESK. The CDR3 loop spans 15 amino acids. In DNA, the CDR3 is TGTGCCAGCAGCCCCCAGCGGGGGGGCCTGGATGAGCAGTTCTTC. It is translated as CASSPQRGGLDEQFF.

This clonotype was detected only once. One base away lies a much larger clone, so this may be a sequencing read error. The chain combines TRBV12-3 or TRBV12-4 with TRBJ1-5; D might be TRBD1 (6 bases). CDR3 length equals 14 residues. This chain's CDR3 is CASSRLHRDQPRHF. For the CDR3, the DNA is TGTGCCAGCAGTCGACTTCACAGGGATCAGCCCCGGCATTTT.

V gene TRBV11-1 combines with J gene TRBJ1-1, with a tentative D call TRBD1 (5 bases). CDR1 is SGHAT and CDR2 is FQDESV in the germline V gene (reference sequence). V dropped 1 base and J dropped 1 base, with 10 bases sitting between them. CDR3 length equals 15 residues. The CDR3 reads CASSLGDDRNTEAFF. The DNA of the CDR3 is TGTGCCAGCAGCTTAGGTGATGACAGGAACACTGAAGCTTTCTTT.

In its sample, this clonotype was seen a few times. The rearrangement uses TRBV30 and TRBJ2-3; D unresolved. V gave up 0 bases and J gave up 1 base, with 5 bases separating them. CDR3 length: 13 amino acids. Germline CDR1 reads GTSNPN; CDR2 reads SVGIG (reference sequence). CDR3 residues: CAWSVVGTDTQYF. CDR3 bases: TGTGCCTGGAGTGTAGTGGGCACAGATACGCAGTATTTT.

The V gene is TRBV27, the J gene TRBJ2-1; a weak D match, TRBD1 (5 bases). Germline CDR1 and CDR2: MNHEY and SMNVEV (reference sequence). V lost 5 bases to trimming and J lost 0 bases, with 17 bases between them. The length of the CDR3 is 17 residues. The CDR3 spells CASSLVRVLSSYNEQFF. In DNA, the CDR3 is TGTGCCAGCAGTCTAGTCAGGGTTTTAAGCTCCTACAATGAGCAGTTCTTC.